The T cell receptor (beta chain) under discussion was sequenced for a study of identical twins. Study findings and constraints: Possibly, invariant MAIT and iNKT cells partly confounded zero-insertion analyses.

Remarks on this clonotype: What it binds is unknown.

Each CDR3 protein gets one entry after TCRdb re-called the 5' RACE reads with MiXCR. This table holds 450,000 or so distinct CDR3 sequences, about 24% found once. The CDR3 extends over 15 amino acids. The germline gives CDR1 SNHLY, CDR2 FYNNEI. Trimming took off 5 bases at V and 7 bases at J, with 17 bases between the two ends. The same data also went into a second study, on T cells expressing NK-cell markers.

Input material: CD4+ T cells sorted from blood. The source of this sequence is a woman under 30 in good health. The chain links TRBV2 to TRBJ2-2, with D possibly matching TRBD2 (5 bases). CDR3 region: CASSPLAGRNGELFF. CDR3 sequence (DNA): TGTGCCAGCAGTCCTCTGGCGGGTCGGAACGGGGAGCTGTTTTTT.